Each of the 2 T cell receptor beta chains below was sequenced from the same sample in a study of CD8 T cells in ankylosing spondylitis. General study points: What appeared characteristic of ankylosing spondylitis blood was a TCR beta motif of several highly homologous variants.

TCRdb re-analysed the 5' RACE reads in MiXCR, keeping a single row per CDR3 protein. The table lists under 250,000 distinct CDR3 sequences, around 7.9% of them singletons. These TCRs' antigens remain unknown. Specimen: blood, either unsorted or a sorted T cell fraction (not recorded which). The receptors were gathered from a male donor with ankylosing spondylitis.

This clonotype was seen many times. The CDR3, as DNA: TGTGCCAGCAGTTACTCCCGGAAATCCCAGTACTTC. Protein product: CASSYSRKSQYF. The V call is TRBV6-2 or TRBV6-3, the J call TRBJ2-7; D not resolved. Germline CDR1 reads MNHEY; CDR2 reads SVGEGT. Deletions cut 0 bases from V and 10 bases from J, with 10 bases between. The CDR3 sequence is 12 residues long.

In DNA, the CDR3 is TGCAGTGCTCGAGTGGCTACCTCTTCAGGAGACAATGAGCAGTTCTTC. Translating it yields CSARVATSSGDNEQFF. The J gene is TRBJ2-1, the V gene TRBV20-1; no clear D. Germline V lookup: CDR1 DFQATT, CDR2 SNEGSKA (reference sequence). V lost 5 bases and J lost 5, with 22 bases in between. The CDR3 runs 16 residues.